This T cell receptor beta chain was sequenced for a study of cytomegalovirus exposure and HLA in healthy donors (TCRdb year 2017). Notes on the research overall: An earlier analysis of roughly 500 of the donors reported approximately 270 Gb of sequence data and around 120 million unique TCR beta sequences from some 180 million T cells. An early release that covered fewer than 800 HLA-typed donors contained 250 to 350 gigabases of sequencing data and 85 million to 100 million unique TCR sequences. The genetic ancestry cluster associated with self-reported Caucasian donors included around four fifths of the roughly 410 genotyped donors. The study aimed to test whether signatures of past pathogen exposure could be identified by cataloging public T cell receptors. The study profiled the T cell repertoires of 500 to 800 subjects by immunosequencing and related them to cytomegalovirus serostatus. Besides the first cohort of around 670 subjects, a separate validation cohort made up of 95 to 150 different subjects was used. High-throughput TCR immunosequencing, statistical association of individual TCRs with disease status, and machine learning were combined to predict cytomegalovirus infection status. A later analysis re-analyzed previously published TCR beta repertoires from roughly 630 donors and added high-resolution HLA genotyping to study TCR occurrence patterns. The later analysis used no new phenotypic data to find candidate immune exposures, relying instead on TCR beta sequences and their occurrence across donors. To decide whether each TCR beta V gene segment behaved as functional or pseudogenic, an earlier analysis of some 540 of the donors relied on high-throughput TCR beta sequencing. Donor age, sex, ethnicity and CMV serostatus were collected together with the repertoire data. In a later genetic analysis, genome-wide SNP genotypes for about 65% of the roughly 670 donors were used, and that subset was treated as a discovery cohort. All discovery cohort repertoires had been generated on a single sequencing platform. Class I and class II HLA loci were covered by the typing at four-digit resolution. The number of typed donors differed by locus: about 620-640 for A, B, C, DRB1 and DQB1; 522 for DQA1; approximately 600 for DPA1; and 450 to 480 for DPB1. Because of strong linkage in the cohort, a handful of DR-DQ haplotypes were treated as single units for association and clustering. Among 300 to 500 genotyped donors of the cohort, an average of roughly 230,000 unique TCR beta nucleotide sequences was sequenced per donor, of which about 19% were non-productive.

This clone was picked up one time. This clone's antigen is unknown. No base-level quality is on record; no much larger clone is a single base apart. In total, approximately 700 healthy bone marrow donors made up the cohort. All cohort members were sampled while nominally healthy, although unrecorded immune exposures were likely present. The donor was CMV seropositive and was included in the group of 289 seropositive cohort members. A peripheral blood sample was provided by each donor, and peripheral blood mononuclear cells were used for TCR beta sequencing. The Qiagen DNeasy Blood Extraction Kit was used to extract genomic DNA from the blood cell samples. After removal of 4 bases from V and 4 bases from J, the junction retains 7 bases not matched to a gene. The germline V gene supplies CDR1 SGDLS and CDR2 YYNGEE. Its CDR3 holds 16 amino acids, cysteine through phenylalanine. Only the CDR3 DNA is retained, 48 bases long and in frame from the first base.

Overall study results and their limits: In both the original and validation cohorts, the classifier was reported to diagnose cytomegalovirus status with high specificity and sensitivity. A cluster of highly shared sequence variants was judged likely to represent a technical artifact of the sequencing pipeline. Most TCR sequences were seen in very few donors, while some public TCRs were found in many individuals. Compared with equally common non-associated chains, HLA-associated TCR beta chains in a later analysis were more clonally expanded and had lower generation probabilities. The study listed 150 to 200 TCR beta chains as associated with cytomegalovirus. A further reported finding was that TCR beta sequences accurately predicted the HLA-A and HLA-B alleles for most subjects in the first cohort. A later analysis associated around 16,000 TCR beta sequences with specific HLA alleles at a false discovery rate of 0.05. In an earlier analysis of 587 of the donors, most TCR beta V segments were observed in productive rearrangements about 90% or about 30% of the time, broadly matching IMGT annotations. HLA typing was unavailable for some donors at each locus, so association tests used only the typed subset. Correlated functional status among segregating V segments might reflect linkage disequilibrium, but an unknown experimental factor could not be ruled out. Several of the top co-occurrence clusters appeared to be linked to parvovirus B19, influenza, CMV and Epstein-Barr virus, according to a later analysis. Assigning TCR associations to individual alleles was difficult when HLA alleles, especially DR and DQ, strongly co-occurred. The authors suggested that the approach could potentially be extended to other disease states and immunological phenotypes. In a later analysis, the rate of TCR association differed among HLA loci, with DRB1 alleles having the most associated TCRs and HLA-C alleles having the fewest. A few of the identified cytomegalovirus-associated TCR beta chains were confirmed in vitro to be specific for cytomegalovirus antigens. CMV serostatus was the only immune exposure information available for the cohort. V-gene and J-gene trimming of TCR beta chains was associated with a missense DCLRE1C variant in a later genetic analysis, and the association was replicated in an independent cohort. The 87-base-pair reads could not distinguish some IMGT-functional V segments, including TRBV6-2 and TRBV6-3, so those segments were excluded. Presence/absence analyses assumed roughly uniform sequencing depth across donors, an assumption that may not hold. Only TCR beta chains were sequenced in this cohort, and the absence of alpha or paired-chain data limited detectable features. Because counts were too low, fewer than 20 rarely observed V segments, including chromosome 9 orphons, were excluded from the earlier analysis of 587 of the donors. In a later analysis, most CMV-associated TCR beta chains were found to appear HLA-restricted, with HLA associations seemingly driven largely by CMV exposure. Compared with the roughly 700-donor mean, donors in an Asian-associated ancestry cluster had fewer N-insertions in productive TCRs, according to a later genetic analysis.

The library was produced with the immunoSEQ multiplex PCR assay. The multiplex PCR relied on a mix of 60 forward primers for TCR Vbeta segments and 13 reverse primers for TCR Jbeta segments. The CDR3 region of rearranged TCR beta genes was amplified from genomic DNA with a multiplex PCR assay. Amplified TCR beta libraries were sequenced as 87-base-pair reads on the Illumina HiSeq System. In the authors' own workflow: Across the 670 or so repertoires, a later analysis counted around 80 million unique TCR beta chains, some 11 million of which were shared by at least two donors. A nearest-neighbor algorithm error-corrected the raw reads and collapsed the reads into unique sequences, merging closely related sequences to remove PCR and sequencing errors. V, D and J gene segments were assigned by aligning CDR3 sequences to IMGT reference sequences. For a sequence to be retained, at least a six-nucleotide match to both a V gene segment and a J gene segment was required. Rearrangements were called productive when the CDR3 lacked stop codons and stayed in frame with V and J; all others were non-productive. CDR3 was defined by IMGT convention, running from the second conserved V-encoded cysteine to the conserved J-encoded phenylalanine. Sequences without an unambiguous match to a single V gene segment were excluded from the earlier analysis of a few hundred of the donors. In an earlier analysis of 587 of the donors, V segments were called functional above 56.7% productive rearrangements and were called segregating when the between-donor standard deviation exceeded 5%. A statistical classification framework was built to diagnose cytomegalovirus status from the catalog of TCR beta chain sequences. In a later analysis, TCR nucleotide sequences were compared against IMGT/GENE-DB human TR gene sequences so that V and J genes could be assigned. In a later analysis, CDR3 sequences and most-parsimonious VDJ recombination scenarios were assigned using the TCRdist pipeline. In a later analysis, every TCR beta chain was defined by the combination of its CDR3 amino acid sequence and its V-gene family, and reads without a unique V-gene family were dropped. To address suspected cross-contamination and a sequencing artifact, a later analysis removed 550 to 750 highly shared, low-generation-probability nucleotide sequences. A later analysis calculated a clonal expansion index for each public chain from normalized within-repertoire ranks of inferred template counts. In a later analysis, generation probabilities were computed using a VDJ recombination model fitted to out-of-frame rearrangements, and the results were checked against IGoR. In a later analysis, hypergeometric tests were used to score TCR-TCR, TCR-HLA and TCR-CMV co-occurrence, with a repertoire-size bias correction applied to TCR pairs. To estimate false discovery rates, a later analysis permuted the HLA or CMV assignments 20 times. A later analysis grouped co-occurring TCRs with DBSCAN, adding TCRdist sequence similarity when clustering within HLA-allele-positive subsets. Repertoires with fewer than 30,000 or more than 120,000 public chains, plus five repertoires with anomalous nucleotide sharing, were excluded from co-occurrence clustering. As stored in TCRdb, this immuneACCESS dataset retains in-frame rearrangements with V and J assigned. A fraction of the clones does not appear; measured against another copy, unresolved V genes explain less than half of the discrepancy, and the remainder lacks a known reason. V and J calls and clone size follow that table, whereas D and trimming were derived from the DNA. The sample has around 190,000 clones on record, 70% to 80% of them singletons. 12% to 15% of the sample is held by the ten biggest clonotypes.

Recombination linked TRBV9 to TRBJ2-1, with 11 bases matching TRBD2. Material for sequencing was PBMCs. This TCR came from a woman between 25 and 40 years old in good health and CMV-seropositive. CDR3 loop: CASSPRLAGHYNEQFF. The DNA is TGTGCCAGCAGCCCGCGACTAGCGGGACATTACAATGAGCAGTTCTTC.